What follows are 16 T cell receptor beta chains derived from one specimen sequenced in a study of shared clonotypes between healthy human individuals. Sequenced by immunoSEQ multiplex PCR; TCRdb stores in-frame clones only, minus some. Altogether some 320,000 clones are present, about nine tenths being singletons, with the ten largest covering 15% to 20%. Sequencing used memory CD8+ T cells sorted from blood. Subset: CD45RO+ cells pooled with CCR7-negative TemRA cells. These receptors originate from a young man in good health.

The chain carries TRBV4-1 and TRBJ1-2; TRBD1 matches 8 bases. J lost 0 bases, V lost 0 bases, and 3 bases had no gene match. Germline loops: CDR1 MGHRA, CDR2 YSYEKL. The CDR3 extends over 16 amino acids. In nucleotides, the CDR3 is TGCGCCAGCAGCCAAGACGGGACAGGACCTAACTATGGCTACACCTTC. It codes for CASSQDGTGPNYGYTF.

The chain is built from TRBV13 and TRBJ2-7; possibly TRBD1 for D (6 bases). This CDR3 comprises 14 residues. The germline V gene has CDR1 PRHDT and CDR2 FYEKMQ (reference sequence). V was clipped by 2 bases and J by 3 bases, with 11 bases between them. DNA of the CDR3: TGTGCCAGCAGCTTACCGGAGGACAGCTACGAGCAGTACTTC. As protein: CASSLPEDSYEQYF.

This chain links TRBV7-9 with TRBJ2-1; no reliable D call. The CDR3 is 15 amino acids. V was cut by 4 bases and J by 4 bases, with 14 bases left in between. CDR1 is SEHNR and CDR2 is FQNEAQ in the germline V gene (reference sequence). CDR3 sequence (DNA): TGTGCCAGCAGCTCGACCGGACGCATGTACAATGAGCAGTTCTTC. Its protein product is CASSSTGRMYNEQFF.

The rearrangement uses TRBV4-3 and TRBJ2-1; D may be TRBD1 (5 bases). The CDR3 loop spans 17 amino acids. The ends were cut back, 0 bases at V and 3 bases at J, with 15 bases in the middle. Germline assignment: CDR1 LGHNA and CDR2 YSLEER. CDR3 in DNA: TGCGCCAGCAGCCAAGATCGTTCAGGGATGTACTACAATGAGCAGTTCTTC. This gives the protein CASSQDRSGMYYNEQFF.

This CDR3 reads CATDQGNTIYF. Here the CDR3 DNA reads TGTGCCACCGACCAGGGAAACACCATATATTTT. The V and J genes are TRBV10-3 and TRBJ1-3; the D is unclear. This CDR3 has 11 amino acids. Trimming left V 10 bases short and J 4 bases short, with 8 bases between. Germline CDR1 reads ENHRY; CDR2 reads SYGVKD.

V and J are TRBV30 and TRBJ2-2; maybe TRBD1 (5 bases). Between the trimmed V and J ends, which lost 3 bases and 3 bases, there was a span of 11 bases. The CDR3 length is 14 residues. Germline V gives CDR1 GTSNPN, CDR2 SVGIG (reference sequence). CDR3 DNA sequence: TGTGCCTGGAGCCCCCCAGGGTACACCGGGGAGCTGTTTTTT. Its translation is CAWSPPGYTGELFF.

The rearrangement joins TRBV27 to TRBJ2-7; 8 bases agree with TRBD1. Germline CDR1 reads MNHEY; CDR2 reads SMNVEV (reference sequence). The CDR3 contains 14 residues. V lost 4 bases and J lost 4; bases outside the gene matches: 6. CDR3 nucleotide sequence: TGTGCCAGCAGTTGGGACAGGACGTTTTACGAGCAGTACTTC. This translates into CASSWDRTFYEQYF.

The genes are TRBV5-6 and TRBJ1-1; no clear D. Germline V gene lookup returns CDR1 SGHDT and CDR2 YYEEEE. Trimming stripped 1 base from V and 2 bases from J, with 18 bases between. The length of the CDR3 is 17 residues. Here the CDR3 reads CASSLYQSGSGNTEAFF. As DNA, the CDR3 is TGTGCCAGCAGCTTGTATCAGAGTGGCAGCGGAAACACTGAAGCTTTCTTT.

The genes are TRBV12-2 and TRBJ2-7; the DNA was not used to check the table's D call, TRBD2. TRBV12-2 is deemed a pseudogene. The length of the CDR3 is 14 residues. The CDR3 sequence is CASRLDRLDDEQYF. As DNA, the CDR3 is TGTGCAAGTCGCTTAGACCGGCTAGACGACGAGCAGTACTTC.

The genes are TRBV11-3 and TRBJ2-5, with a weak D call TRBD1 (6 bases). Between the trimmed V and J ends, which lost 4 bases and 2 bases, there was a span of 17 bases. There are 16 residues in the CDR3. CDR1 and CDR2 from the germline V gene are SGHNT and YENEEA. The CDR3 protein is CASSSAQGRGQETQYF. CDR3 coding DNA: TGTGCCAGCAGCTCAGCACAGGGAAGGGGTCAAGAGACCCAGTACTTC.

The genes are TRBV27 and TRBJ1-2; 7 bases are a match to TRBD1. In germline, CDR1 is MNHEY, CDR2 SMNVEV (reference sequence). The CDR3 runs to 14 residues. The ends lost 5 bases at V and 4 bases at J; junction bases unmatched: 7. CDR3 coding DNA: TGTGCCAGCAGTCAAACAGGGGCCCCCTATGGCTACACCTTC. It translates to CASSQTGAPYGYTF.

J is TRBJ2-3 and V is TRBV4-3, with D uncertain. CDR3 size: 15 residues. Germline V gives CDR1 LGHNA, CDR2 YSLEER. The ends were cut back, 1 base at V and 0 bases at J, with 8 bases in the middle. CDR3 in DNA: TGCGCCAGCAGCCAAGGGCGGCAGAGCACAGATACGCAGTATTTT. This encodes CASSQGRQSTDTQYF.

The chain uses TRBV4-1 and TRBJ2-3; no definite D call. This CDR3 has 13 residues. V was clipped by 3 bases and J by 9 bases, with 13 bases between them. The germline gives CDR1 MGHRA, CDR2 YSYEKL. CDR3 sequence reads: CASSHYRQYTQYF. CDR3 in DNA: TGCGCCAGCAGCCACTACCGGCAGTACACGCAGTATTTT.

V and J are TRBV10-1 and TRBJ2-3, with D unclear. Trimming removed 5 bases from V and 6 bases from J, with 15 bases in between. The CDR3 loop spans 14 amino acids. Germline CDR1 WNHNN, CDR2 SYGVQD (reference sequence). CDR3 DNA: TGCGCCAGCAGTTCCTTAACCCGGACGGATACGCAGTATTTT. It codes for CASSSLTRTDTQYF.

The genes are TRBV30 and TRBJ2-3; 7 bases are shared with TRBD1. This CDR3 is 15 amino acids long. V shed 6 bases and J 5 bases; nucleotides not matched to a gene: 14. CDR1 and CDR2 from the germline V gene are GTSNPN and SVGIG (reference sequence). The CDR3 spells CACTGQLAIRDTQYF. The CDR3 nucleotides are TGTGCCTGTACGGGACAGTTAGCCATTCGAGATACGCAGTATTTT.

This clone was counted a few times. DNA for the CDR3: TGTGCCATCATGGTAACAGATACGCAGTATTTT. This gives the protein CAIMVTDTQYF. The chain is built from TRBV10-3 and TRBJ2-3; D is uncertain. The CDR3 has 11 residues. Trimming removed 7 bases from V and 3 bases from J, with 5 bases in between. CDR1 is ENHRY, CDR2 SYGVKD, per germline.